The TCR beta chain under discussion was sequenced for a study of cytomegalovirus exposure and HLA in healthy donors. General study points: Relative to the 666-donor mean, N-insertions were reportedly fewer in an Asian-associated ancestry cluster in a later analysis.

With regard to this clone: What it binds is unknown.

V shed 6 bases and J shed 3 bases, with 11 bases lying between them. The length of the CDR3 is 13 residues. Germline V gives CDR1 MNHNS, CDR2 SASEGT. Primers for the PCR totalled 60 Vbeta and 13 Jbeta. Data came from immunoSEQ multiplex PCR; TCRdb stores just in-frame clones and leaves some out. Here the sample spans fewer than 110,000 clones, around 72% being singletons. V usage is TRBV6-1 and J usage is TRBJ1-1, with D perhaps matching TRBD1 (6 bases). The receptor comes from a woman aged 35 to 49 in good health and CMV-seropositive. Sample: PBMCs. CDR3 amino acids: CASSQQGDTEAFF. DNA of the CDR3: TGTGCCAGCAGCCAACAGGGTGACACTGAAGCTTTCTTT.